This T cell receptor beta chain was identified during a study of siplizumab effects on memory and regulatory T cells. The study, taken as a whole, reports: Controls showed an average of 26.9% Treg-derived mappable alloreactive CD4+ clones, while siplizumab showed about 69%. Memory cells seemed less diverse than naive T cells, which seemed major alloresponse contributors. Among sequences traceable to unstimulated CD4+ memory cells, alloreactive ones were significantly reduced by siplizumab. Roughly 80-97% of dividing CD4+ or CD8+ clones were without an attributable naive or memory phenotype.

The repertoire was sequenced with immunoSEQ multiplex PCR; TCRdb's copy has only in-frame clones and lacks some. Seen here are 55,000 to 70,000 clones, 90% to 95% observed once, and the top ten hold around two fifths. The CDR3 extends over 14 amino acids. CDR1 and CDR2 (germline): LNHDA, SQIVND (reference sequence). Trimming shortened V by 5 bases and J by 2 bases, and 9 bases separated the two germline ends. As to this clone: Antigen: not known.

The receptor was isolated from a human donor in good health. The sequencing input was CD8+ T cells sorted from blood. This chain joins TRBV19 and TRBJ1-4, with a weak D call TRBD1 (5 bases). The CDR3 here is CASSVAGTNEKLFF. Here the CDR3 DNA reads TGTGCCAGTAGTGTGGCAGGGACTAATGAAAAACTGTTTTTT.